These 25 T cell receptor beta chains originate from one sample sequenced in a study of early T cells in non-severe SARS-CoV-2 infection. One entry per CDR3 protein results from TCRdb running MiXCR on the 5' RACE reads. The sample has 70,000 to 85,000 distinct CDR3 sequences, 12% seen once. Sample: whole blood. These receptor sequences come from an adult who was a healthcare worker with PCR-confirmed SARS-CoV-2 infection or an uninfected control (not recorded which).

This clonotype was detected ten times or more. The J gene is TRBJ2-3, the V gene TRBV29-1; D perhaps matches TRBD2 (6 bases). The CDR3 length is 15 residues. V was clipped by 4 bases and J by 5 bases, with 19 bases between them. CDR1 and CDR2 from the germline V gene are SQVTM and ANQGSEA. CDR3 DNA: TGCAGCGTTGGCCTCCAGCGGGCCCTAGGAGATACGCAGTATTTT. Encoded protein: CSVGLQRALGDTQYF.

This clonotype was observed many times. The rearrangement joins TRBV6-2 or TRBV6-3 to TRBJ2-7, with D unclear. CDR3 length equals 12 residues. Trimming shortened V by 5 bases and J by 7 bases, and 12 bases separated the two germline ends. Germline CDR1 and CDR2: MNHEY and SVGEGT. DNA for the CDR3: TGTGCCAGCAGTACCCGATATTTGGAGCAGTACTTC. This translates into CASSTRYLEQYF.

This clonotype showed up just a few times. The chain recombines TRBV3-1 with TRBJ2-1; the D gene is possibly TRBD2 (6 bases). CDR3 length equals 15 residues. Per germline, CDR1 LGHDT and CDR2 YNNKEL (reference sequence). V gave up 0 bases and J gave up 7 bases, with 13 bases separating them. CDR3 nucleotide sequence: TGTGCCAGCAGCCAAGACCCCGTACGGGAGAATGAGCAGTTCTTC. This encodes CASSQDPVRENEQFF.

This chain links TRBV5-1 with TRBJ2-2, with 11 positions matching TRBD1. Germline lookup yields CDR1 SGHRS and CDR2 YFSETQ. The CDR3 covers 17 residues. J gave up 4 bases and V 3 bases, and 8 bases lay outside the gene matches. CDR3 amino acids: CASSSPRDRGSTGELFF. DNA for the CDR3: TGCGCCAGCAGCTCCCCCCGGGACAGGGGGAGCACCGGGGAGCTGTTTTTT.

V usage is TRBV5-6 and J usage is TRBJ2-7; 7 bases match TRBD2. Trimming at V came to 2 bases and at J to 4 bases, leaving 6 bases not matched to a gene. CDR3 length equals 14 residues. Germline lookup yields CDR1 SGHDT and CDR2 YYEEEE. The CDR3, as DNA: TGTGCCAGCAGCTTTTCGGGAGGCCGGTACGAGCAGTACTTC. Translated, it gives CASSFSGGRYEQYF.

V and J are TRBV28 and TRBJ1-5; no firm D call. Germline assignment: CDR1 MDHEN and CDR2 SYDVKM. Trimming pared 5 bases from V and 1 base from J, leaving 15 bases between. The CDR3 runs 16 residues. The CDR3 sequence is CASSPRTPGSNQPQHF. The CDR3 coding sequence is TGTGCCAGCAGTCCGAGGACTCCGGGGAGCAATCAGCCCCAGCATTTT.

The chain is built from TRBV18 and TRBJ2-7; D is unresolved. Germline V gene sequence: CDR1 KGHSH, CDR2 LQKENI. The CDR3 is 13 residues long. V lost 3 bases to trimming and J lost 3 bases, with 9 bases between them. The CDR3 loop reads CASSPGVNYEQYF. The CDR3 DNA is TGTGCCAGCTCACCCGGAGTCAACTACGAGCAGTACTTC.

The rearrangement uses TRBV9 and TRBJ2-7, with a weak D call TRBD2 (5 bases). Trimming pared 0 bases from V and 5 bases from J, leaving 9 bases between. The CDR3 consists of 13 residues. The germline V gene has CDR1 SGDLS and CDR2 YYNGEE. Written as DNA, the CDR3 is TGTGCCAGCAGCGTAGAGCCCGGGAACGAGCAGTACTTC. Amino acids: CASSVEPGNEQYF.

This clonotype was found a few times. The chain has TRBV7-9 and TRBJ2-3; 8 positions match TRBD2. CDR1 and CDR2 (germline): SEHNR, FQNEAQ (reference sequence). This CDR3 comprises 15 residues. Unmatched junction bases numbered 5, after V lost 2 bases and J lost 4 bases. CDR3 amino acids: CASSLPAGAADTQYF. DNA of the CDR3: TGTGCCAGCAGCTTACCAGCGGGAGCGGCAGATACGCAGTATTTT. Supplemented by reference TRBV7-9 and TRBJ2-3, the full variable domain reads DTGVSQNPRHKITKRGQNVTFRCDPISEHNRLYWYRQTLGQGPEFLTYFQNEAQLEKSRLLSDRFSAERPKGSFSTLEIQRTEQGDSAMYLCASSLPAGAADTQYFGPGTRLTVL.

The chain has TRBV25-1 and TRBJ2-4; a weak D match, TRBD1 (6 bases). This CDR3 has 12 amino acids. V lost 6 bases and J 8 bases, leaving 11 bases between the germline ends. CDR1 MGHDK and CDR2 SYGVNS come from the germline V gene. In DNA, the CDR3 is TGTGCCAGCAGCACAGGGACATACATTCAGTACTTC. Amino acids: CASSTGTYIQYF.

This clonotype was found many times. The genes are TRBV18 and TRBJ2-1, with 11 bases aligning to TRBD1. Germline loops: CDR1 KGHSH, CDR2 LQKENI. V gave up 2 bases and J gave up 9 bases; unmatched junction bases: 3. The CDR3 totals 14 residues. Written as DNA, the CDR3 is TGTGCCAGCTCACCAGGACAGGGGGCATCTGAGCAGTTCTTC. It is translated as CASSPGQGASEQFF.

This clonotype was counted a single time. The V gene is TRBV29-1, the J gene TRBJ2-5; D perhaps matches TRBD1 (6 bases). From germline, CDR1 is SQVTM and CDR2 ANQGSEA. Trimming shortened V by 6 bases and J by 5 bases, and 19 bases separated the two germline ends. The CDR3 extends over 14 amino acids. The CDR3 coding sequence is TGCAGCGTCCCTGTCCCCAGGGGAAAGGAGACCCAGTACTTC. Amino acids: CSVPVPRGKETQYF.

This clonotype showed up just a few times. This chain joins TRBV5-1 and TRBJ2-3; 14 bases fit TRBD2. The CDR3 runs to 18 residues. Per germline, CDR1 SGHRS and CDR2 YFSETQ. With 5 bases clipped from V and 4 bases from J, the junction kept 12 bases outside the gene matches. This CDR3 is CASRNPGLAGVGADTQYF. DNA of the CDR3: TGCGCCAGCAGAAACCCGGGACTAGCGGGAGTCGGGGCAGATACGCAGTATTTT.

This clonotype was detected a few times. The chain has TRBV3-1 and TRBJ2-2; D ambiguous. V lost 0 bases and J 0 bases, leaving 8 bases between the germline ends. The CDR3 consists of 16 residues. Germline assignment: CDR1 LGHDT and CDR2 YNNKEL (reference sequence). The CDR3 loop reads CASSQDRLSNTGELFF. CDR3 DNA sequence: TGTGCCAGCAGCCAAGATCGTCTATCGAACACCGGGGAGCTGTTTTTT. Based on the CDR3 plus reference TRBV3-1 and TRBJ2-2, the full variable domain is DTAVSQTPKYLVTQMGNDKSIKCEQNLGHDTMYWYKQDSKKFLKIMFSYNNKELIINETVPNRFSPKSPDKAHLNLHINSLELGDSAVYFCASSQDRLSNTGELFFGEGSRLTVL.

The chain is built from TRBV7-8 and TRBJ2-1; D is possibly TRBD1 (5 bases). V was pared by 5 bases and J by 8 bases, with 16 bases between. This CDR3 spans 14 amino acids. Germline CDR1 reads SGHVS; CDR2 reads FQNEAQ. The CDR3 region has the DNA TGTGCCAGCAGCCCCCGTCCGACAGATTATGAGCAGTTCTTC. It codes for CASSPRPTDYEQFF. Drawing the rest from reference TRBV7-8 and TRBJ2-1, the complete variable domain is GAGVSQSPRYKVAKRGQDVALRCDPISGHVSLFWYQQALGQGPEFLTYFQNEAQLDKSGLPSDRFFAERPEGSVSTLKIQRTQQEDSAVYLCASSPRPTDYEQFFGPGTRLTVL.

The chain combines TRBV13 with TRBJ2-6; D is undetermined. Germline V CDR1 and CDR2: PRHDT, FYEKMQ (reference sequence). The CDR3 is 16 amino acids. V dropped 7 bases and J dropped 0 bases, with 13 bases sitting between them. The CDR3 reads CASNMWATSGANVLTF. As DNA, the CDR3 is TGTGCCAGCAATATGTGGGCCACCTCTGGGGCCAACGTCCTGACTTTC.

In this sample, this clonotype turned up a few times. The rearrangement uses TRBV12-3 or TRBV12-4 and TRBJ2-1, with TRBD2 matching over 11 bases. This CDR3 spans 17 amino acids. Trimming removed 4 bases from V and 0 bases from J; junction bases left unmatched: 5. The CDR3 DNA follows: TGTGCCAGCAGTTCACAGACTAGCGGGGCCTCCTACAATGAGCAGTTCTTC. This gives the protein CASSSQTSGASYNEQFF.

This chain links TRBV30 with TRBJ1-4, with a tentative D call TRBD1 (5 bases). The CDR3 loop spans 13 amino acids. The V and J ends lost 3 bases and 13 bases respectively, with 18 bases between them. Germline CDR1 is GTSNPN and CDR2 is SVGIG (reference sequence). CDR3 in DNA: TGTGCCTGGAGCCTTTCCCCTTCCGGGGGACTGTTTTTT. Protein product: CAWSLSPSGGLFF.

This clonotype was recorded a few times. The chain combines TRBV6-5 with TRBJ2-7, with 9 bases that match TRBD2. Trimming at V came to 5 bases and at J to 3 bases, leaving 8 bases not matched to a gene. The CDR3 is 15 residues long. Germline-derived CDR1 and CDR2 are MNHEY and SVGAGI. The CDR3 sequence: CASSIAGANIYEQYF. The CDR3 DNA reads as TGTGCCAGCAGTATAGCGGGAGCAAATATCTACGAGCAGTACTTC.

The sample holds many counts of this clonotype. This chain connects TRBV14 to TRBJ1-1; possibly TRBD1 for D (6 bases). The CDR3 has 16 residues. Trimming removed 4 bases at V and 0 bases at J, with 15 bases between. CDR1 and CDR2 (germline): SGHDN, FVKESK. Written as DNA, the CDR3 is TGTGCCAGCAGCCGCGACAGGCTCTCAATGAACACTGAAGCTTTCTTT. The encoded protein is CASSRDRLSMNTEAFF.

The rearrangement links TRBV5-5 to TRBJ2-7, with D possibly being TRBD1 (6 bases). Trimming stripped 1 base from V and 0 bases from J, with 14 bases between. This CDR3 has 16 amino acids. Per germline, CDR1 SGHKS and CDR2 YYEKEE (reference sequence). The CDR3 sequence: CASSLSGVDSSYEQYF. The CDR3 nucleotides read TGTGCCAGCAGCTTGTCAGGGGTTGATAGCTCCTACGAGCAGTACTTC. Complete variable domain (other parts from reference TRBV5-5 and TRBJ2-7): DAGVTQSPTHLIKTRGQQVTLRCSPISGHKSVSWYQQVLGQGPQFIFQYYEKEERGRGNFPDRFSARQFPNYSSELNVNALLLGDSALYLCASSLSGVDSSYEQYFGPGTRLTVT.

Written as DNA, the CDR3 is TGCAGTGCTAGATCGGGACTAGCGGGGGGCCGGGTGAATGAGCAGTTCTTC. Its translation: CSARSGLAGGRVNEQFF. The V and J genes are TRBV20-1 and TRBJ2-1; 15 nucleotides match TRBD2. The CDR3 loop spans 17 amino acids. In germline, CDR1 is DFQATT, CDR2 SNEGSKA (reference sequence). V lost 2 bases to trimming and J lost 7 bases; unmatched junction nucleotides: 9.

This clonotype turned up a few times. This rearrangement joins TRBV27 to TRBJ1-1; no clear D. The CDR3 totals 13 residues. Germline V lookup: CDR1 MNHEY, CDR2 SMNVEV (reference sequence). Trimming took off 2 bases at V and 3 bases at J, with 7 bases between the two ends. The CDR3 reads CASSLVGYTEAFF. CDR3 in DNA: TGTGCCAGCAGTTTAGTAGGGTACACTGAAGCTTTCTTT.

Ten or more counts support this clonotype. This chain links TRBV12-3 or TRBV12-4 with TRBJ1-5; TRBD1 matches at 8 bases. The CDR3 spans 15 residues. Losses at the gene ends were 5 bases for V and 5 bases for J; bases not matched to a gene: 8. CDR3 sequence (DNA): TGTGCCAGCAGTCCGACGACAGGGGTAGATCAGCCCCAGCATTTT. It translates to CASSPTTGVDQPQHF.

In this sample, this clonotype turned up many times. V is TRBV7-6 and J is TRBJ2-2, with 8 positions matching TRBD2. Trimming at V came to 5 bases and at J to 6 bases, leaving 8 bases not matched to a gene. The CDR3 length is 15 residues. Germline V gene data show CDR1 as SGHVS and CDR2 as FNYEAQ. The CDR3 DNA reads TGTGCCAGCAGCACCGGGACTAGATTCGCCGGGGAGCTGTTTTTT. The encoded protein is CASSTGTRFAGELFF.